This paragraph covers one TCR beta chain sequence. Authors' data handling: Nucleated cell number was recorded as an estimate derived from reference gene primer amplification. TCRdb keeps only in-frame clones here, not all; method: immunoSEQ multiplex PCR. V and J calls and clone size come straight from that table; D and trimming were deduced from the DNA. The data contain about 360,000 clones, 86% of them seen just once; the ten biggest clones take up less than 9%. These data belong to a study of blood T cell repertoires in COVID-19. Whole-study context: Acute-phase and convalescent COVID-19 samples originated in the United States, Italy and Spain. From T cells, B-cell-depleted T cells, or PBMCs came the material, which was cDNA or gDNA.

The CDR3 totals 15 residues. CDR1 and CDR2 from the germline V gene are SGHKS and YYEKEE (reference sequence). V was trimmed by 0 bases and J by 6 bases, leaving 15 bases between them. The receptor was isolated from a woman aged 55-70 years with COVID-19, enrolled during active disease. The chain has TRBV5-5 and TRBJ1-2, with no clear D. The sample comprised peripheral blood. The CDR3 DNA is TGTGCCAGCAGCTTGGTAGGGTCGGCGGGAAATGGCTACACCTTC. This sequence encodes CASSLVGSAGNGYTF.